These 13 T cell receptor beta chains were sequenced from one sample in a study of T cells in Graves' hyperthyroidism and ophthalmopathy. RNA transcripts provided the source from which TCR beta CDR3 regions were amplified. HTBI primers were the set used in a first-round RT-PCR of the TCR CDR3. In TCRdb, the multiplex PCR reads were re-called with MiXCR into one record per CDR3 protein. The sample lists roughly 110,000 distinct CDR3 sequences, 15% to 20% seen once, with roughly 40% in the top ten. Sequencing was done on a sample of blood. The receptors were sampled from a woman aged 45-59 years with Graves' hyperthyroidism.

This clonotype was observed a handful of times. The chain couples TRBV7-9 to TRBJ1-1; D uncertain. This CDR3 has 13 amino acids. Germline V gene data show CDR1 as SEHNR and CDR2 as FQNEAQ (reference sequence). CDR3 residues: CTIRVPESTEAFF. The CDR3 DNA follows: TGTACCATTCGAGTACCGGAGAGCACTGAAGCTTTCTTT.

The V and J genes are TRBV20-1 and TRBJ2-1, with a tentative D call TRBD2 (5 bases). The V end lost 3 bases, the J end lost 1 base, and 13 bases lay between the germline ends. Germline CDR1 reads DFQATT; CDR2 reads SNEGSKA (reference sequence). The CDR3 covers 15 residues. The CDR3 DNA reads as TGCAGTGCTAGTGAGGGAAAAACTTCCTACAATGAGCAGTTCTTC. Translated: CSASEGKTSYNEQFF.

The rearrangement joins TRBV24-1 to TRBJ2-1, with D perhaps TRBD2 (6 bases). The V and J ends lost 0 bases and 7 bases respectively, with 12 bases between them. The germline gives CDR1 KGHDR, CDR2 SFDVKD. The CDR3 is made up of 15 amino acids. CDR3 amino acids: CATSDLTGEGNEQFF. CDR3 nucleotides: TGTGCCACCAGTGATTTGACGGGAGAGGGGAATGAGCAGTTCTTC.

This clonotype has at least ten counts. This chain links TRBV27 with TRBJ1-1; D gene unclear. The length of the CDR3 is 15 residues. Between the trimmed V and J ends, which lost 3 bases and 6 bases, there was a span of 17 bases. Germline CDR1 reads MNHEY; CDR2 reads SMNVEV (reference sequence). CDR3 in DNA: TGTGCCAGCAGTTTCCGAACTTTGTTTGGCGCTGAAGCTTTCTTT. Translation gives CASSFRTLFGAEAFF.

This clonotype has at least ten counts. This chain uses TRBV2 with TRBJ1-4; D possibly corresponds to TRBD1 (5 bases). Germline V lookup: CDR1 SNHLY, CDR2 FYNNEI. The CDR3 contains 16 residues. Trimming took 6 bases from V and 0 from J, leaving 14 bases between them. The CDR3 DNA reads TGTGCCAGCAGGGCCGGGGCAGTTGCAACTAATGAAAAACTGTTTTTT. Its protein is CASRAGAVATNEKLFF. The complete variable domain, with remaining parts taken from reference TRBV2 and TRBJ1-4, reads EPEVTQTPSHQVTQMGQEVILRCVPISNHLYFYWYRQILGQKVEFLVSFYNNEISEKSEIFDDQFSVERPDGSNFTLKIRSTKLEDSAMYFCASRAGAVATNEKLFFGSGTQLSVL.

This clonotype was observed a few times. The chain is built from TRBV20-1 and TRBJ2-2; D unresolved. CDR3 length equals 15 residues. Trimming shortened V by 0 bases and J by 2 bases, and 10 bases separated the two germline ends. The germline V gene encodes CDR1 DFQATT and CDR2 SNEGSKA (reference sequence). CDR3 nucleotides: TGCAGTGCTAGAGATAAAAGGGAAAACACCGGGGAGCTGTTTTTT. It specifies CSARDKRENTGELFF.

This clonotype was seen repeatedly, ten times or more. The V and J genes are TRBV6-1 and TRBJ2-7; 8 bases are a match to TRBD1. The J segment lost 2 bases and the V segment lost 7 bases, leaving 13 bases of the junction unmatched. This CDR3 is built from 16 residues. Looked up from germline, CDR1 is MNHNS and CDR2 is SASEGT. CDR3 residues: CASTPGGRRTPYEQYF. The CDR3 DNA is TGTGCCAGCACCCCAGGGGGCCGCCGAACCCCCTACGAGCAGTACTTC.

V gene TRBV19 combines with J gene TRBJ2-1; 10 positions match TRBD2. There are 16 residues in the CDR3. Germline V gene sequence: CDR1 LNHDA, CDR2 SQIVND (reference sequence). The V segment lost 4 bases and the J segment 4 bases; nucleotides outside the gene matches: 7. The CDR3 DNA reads TGTGCCAGTAGTACTGATAGCGGGAGGAATTACAATGAGCAGTTCTTC. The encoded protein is CASSTDSGRNYNEQFF.

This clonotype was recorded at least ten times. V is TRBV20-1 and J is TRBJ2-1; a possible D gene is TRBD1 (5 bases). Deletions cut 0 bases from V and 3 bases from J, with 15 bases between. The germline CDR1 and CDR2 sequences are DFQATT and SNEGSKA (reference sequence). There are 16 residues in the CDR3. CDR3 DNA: TGCAGTGCTAGAGATGGGGCTACTACACTCTACAATGAGCAGTTCTTC. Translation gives CSARDGATTLYNEQFF.

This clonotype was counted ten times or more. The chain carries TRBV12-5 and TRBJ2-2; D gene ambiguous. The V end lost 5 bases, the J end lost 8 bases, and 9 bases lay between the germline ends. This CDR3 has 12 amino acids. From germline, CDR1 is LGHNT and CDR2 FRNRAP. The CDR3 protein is CASGNWPGELFF. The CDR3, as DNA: TGTGCTAGTGGTAATTGGCCTGGGGAGCTGTTTTTT.

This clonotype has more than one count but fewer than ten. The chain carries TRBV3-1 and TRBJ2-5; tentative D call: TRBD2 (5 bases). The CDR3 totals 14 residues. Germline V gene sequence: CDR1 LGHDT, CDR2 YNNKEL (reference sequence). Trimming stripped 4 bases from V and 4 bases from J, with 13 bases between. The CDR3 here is CASSPGMLTETQYF. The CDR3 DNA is TGTGCCAGCAGCCCCGGGATGTTAACAGAGACCCAGTACTTC.

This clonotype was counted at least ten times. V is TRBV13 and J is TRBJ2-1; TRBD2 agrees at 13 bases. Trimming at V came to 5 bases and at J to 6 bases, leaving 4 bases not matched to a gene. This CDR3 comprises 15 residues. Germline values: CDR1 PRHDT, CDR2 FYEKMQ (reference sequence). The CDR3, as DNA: TGTGCCAGCAGCCCACTAGCGGGAGGGGGCAATGAGCAGTTCTTC. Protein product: CASSPLAGGGNEQFF. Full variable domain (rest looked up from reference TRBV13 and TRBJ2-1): AAGVIQSPRHLIKEKRETATLKCYPIPRHDTVYWYQQGPGQDPQFLISFYEKMQSDKGSIPDRFSAQQFSDYHSELNMSSLELGDSALYFCASSPLAGGGNEQFFGPGTRLTVL.

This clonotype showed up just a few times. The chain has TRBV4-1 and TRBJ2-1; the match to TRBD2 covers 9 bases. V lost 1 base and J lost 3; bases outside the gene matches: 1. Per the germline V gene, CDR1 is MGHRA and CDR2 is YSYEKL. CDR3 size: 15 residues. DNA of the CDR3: TGCGCCAGCAGCCAAGGAGCGGGAGGCTACAATGAGCAGTTCTTC. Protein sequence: CASSQGAGGYNEQFF.